This entry lists 6 T cell receptor beta chains sequenced from one sample in a study of T cell changes during pregnancy in multiple sclerosis. Using immunoSEQ multiplex PCR, the repertoire was profiled, and TCRdb retains in-frame clones only, with some absent. The table includes some 93,000 clones, about nine tenths detected once. The sequencing here drew on peripheral blood, taken after pregnancy. The receptor set was obtained from a female donor in good health, enrolled as a control in a pregnancy study.

This clone has just one count. This chain joins TRBV25-1 and TRBJ1-5; possible D gene TRBD1, 6 bases. CDR1 and CDR2 (germline): MGHDK, SYGVNS. The CDR3 runs 14 residues. Trimming removed 5 bases from V and 6 bases from J, with 14 bases in between. The CDR3 DNA sequence: TGTGCCAGCAGTTCATCTTCACAGGGTCAGCCCCAGCATTTT. Encoded protein: CASSSSSQGQPQHF.

The chain joins TRBV7-3 to TRBJ2-3; D gene ambiguous. Germline assignment: CDR1 SGHTA and CDR2 FQGTGA. V was pared by 2 bases and J by 0 bases, with 6 bases between. This CDR3 contains 14 residues. The CDR3 loop is CASSLSGSTDTQYF. The CDR3 DNA follows: TGTGCCAGCAGCTTATCAGGTAGCACAGATACGCAGTATTTT.

V gene TRBV19 combines with J gene TRBJ1-5; no firm D call. Germline assignment: CDR1 LNHDA and CDR2 SQIVND (reference sequence). Deletions cut 6 bases from V and 3 bases from J, with 21 bases between. This CDR3 comprises 17 residues. CDR3 DNA: TGTGCCAGTAGGGGTGGCGGAGGTGGTTTTGACAATCAGCCCCAGCATTTT. It codes for CASRGGGGGFDNQPQHF.

The gene calls are TRBV5-6 and TRBJ2-5; D is perhaps TRBD1 (6 bases). The J call may not be correct, given that the DNA end is closer to TRBJ2-7. Germline values: CDR1 SGHDT, CDR2 YYEEEE. The CDR3 runs 14 residues. CDR3 coding DNA: TGTGCCAGCAGCTTGGGGACAGAAAACTACGAGCAGTACTTC. Translated: CASSLGTENYEQYF.

The V and J genes are TRBV19 and TRBJ1-6; 9 bases are a match to TRBD1. CDR1 and CDR2 from the germline V gene are LNHDA and SQIVND (reference sequence). The J segment lost 9 bases and the V segment lost 6 bases, leaving 9 bases of the junction unmatched. CDR3 length: 15 residues. CDR3 in DNA: TGTGCCAGTAGAACAAAGGACAGGGGAGGTTCACCCCTCCACTTT. It is translated as CASRTKDRGGSPLHF.

V gene TRBV19 combines with J gene TRBJ1-1, with 7 bases fitting TRBD1. Germline values: CDR1 LNHDA, CDR2 SQIVND (reference sequence). With 1 base clipped from V and 0 bases from J, the junction kept 2 bases outside the gene matches. This CDR3 contains 15 residues. The CDR3 DNA is TGTGCCAGTAGTATAGGGGGACAGATGAACACTGAAGCTTTCTTT. The encoded protein is CASSIGGQMNTEAFF.